The rows below give T cell receptor beta chains drawn from one sample of a study of blood T cells in healthy people across ages. From the 5' RACE reads, TCRdb called clonotypes with MiXCR, one entry per CDR3 protein. This repertoire shows around 820,000 distinct CDR3 sequences, around a quarter found once; its top ten account for under 4.5%. This sample also belongs to another study, concerning T cells of mothers and their children.

The source material was blood. These receptors were collected from a boy under 18 in good health. Each CDR3 is given with its conserved first and last residue. Fields, in order: CDR3 protein, CDR3 DNA, clone size, V gene, D gene, J gene. A D gene is named only where the DNA matches it firmly. The size of a clone is reported for some rows only, either as once, few or many, or as a class for expanded clones.

CDR3 protein: CASREGSLNTEAFF
CDR3 DNA: TGTGCCAGCAGAGAGGGCAGCCTGAACACTGAAGCTTTCTTT
clone size: once
V gene: TRBV27
D gene: -
J gene: TRBJ1-1

CDR3 protein: CASSASTGPYGYTF
CDR3 DNA: TGTGCCAGCAGCGCATCAACAGGGCCCTATGGCTACACCTTC
clone size: -
V gene: TRBV9
D gene: -
J gene: TRBJ1-2

CDR3 protein: CATSGGYLSYNEQFF
CDR3 DNA: TGTGCCACCAGTGGGGGGTACCTATCCTACAATGAGCAGTTCTTC
clone size: few
V gene: TRBV10-3
D gene: -
J gene: TRBJ2-1

CDR3 protein: CSGLGQGALKSYNEQFF
CDR3 DNA: TGCAGCGGCCTAGGACAGGGGGCGTTGAAGTCCTACAATGAGCAGTTCTTC
clone size: few
V gene: TRBV29-1
D gene: TRBD1
J gene: TRBJ2-1

CDR3 protein: CASSLDEWTQYF
CDR3 DNA: TGTGCCAGCAGCTTAGATGAGTGGACCCAGTACTTC
clone size: -
V gene: TRBV11-2
D gene: -
J gene: TRBJ2-5

CDR3 protein: CASSPQTAPGEKLFF
CDR3 DNA: TGTGCCAGCAGCCCACAGACAGCCCCGGGTGAAAAACTGTTTTTT
clone size: -
V gene: TRBV13
D gene: -
J gene: TRBJ1-4

CDR3 protein: CASSGKGARDSPLHF
CDR3 DNA: TGTGCCAGCAGCGGGAAGGGGGCGCGGGATTCACCCCTCCACTTT
clone size: -
V gene: TRBV9
D gene: TRBD1
J gene: TRBJ1-6

CDR3 protein: CSARESGTPDQPQHF
CDR3 DNA: TGCAGTGCTAGGGAGTCAGGGACGCCCGATCAGCCCCAGCATTTT
clone size: few
V gene: TRBV20-1
D gene: -
J gene: TRBJ1-5

CDR3 protein: CASSEAGNQPQHF
CDR3 DNA: TGTGCCAGCAGTGAAGCAGGAAATCAGCCCCAGCATTTT
clone size: few
V gene: TRBV6-1
D gene: -
J gene: TRBJ1-5

CDR3 protein: CSVSGVTGDRDTQYF
CDR3 DNA: TGCAGCGTGTCTGGGGTGACAGGGGACCGAGATACGCAGTATTTT
clone size: few
V gene: TRBV29-1
D gene: TRBD1
J gene: TRBJ2-3

CDR3 protein: CASSFGSGESSPPHF
CDR3 DNA: TGCGCCAGCAGCTTTGGTTCAGGGGAGAGTTCACCCCCCCACTTT
clone size: few
V gene: TRBV5-1
D gene: -
J gene: TRBJ1-6

CDR3 protein: CASSGRQGPWDQPQHF
CDR3 DNA: TGTGCCAGTAGTGGGAGGCAGGGTCCCTGGGATCAGCCCCAGCATTTT
clone size: few
V gene: TRBV19
D gene: -
J gene: TRBJ1-5

CDR3 protein: CASSSRLAGASTDTQYF
CDR3 DNA: TGTGCCAGCAGTTCGAGGCTAGCGGGGGCAAGCACAGATACGCAGTATTTT
clone size: once
V gene: TRBV12-3/TRBV12-4
D gene: TRBD2
J gene: TRBJ2-3

CDR3 protein: CASSIGQGAHETQYF
CDR3 DNA: TGTGCCAGCAGCATCGGACAGGGGGCTCACGAGACCCAGTACTTC
clone size: once
V gene: TRBV28
D gene: TRBD1
J gene: TRBJ2-5

CDR3 protein: CASSPGTGPNYGYTF
CDR3 DNA: TGTGCCAGCTCACCGGGTACAGGACCGAACTATGGCTACACCTTC
clone size: -
V gene: TRBV18
D gene: -
J gene: TRBJ1-2

CDR3 protein: CASRLDSRQPQHF
CDR3 DNA: TGTGCCAGCAGACTAGACAGCCGTCAGCCCCAGCATTTT
clone size: -
V gene: TRBV7-2
D gene: -
J gene: TRBJ1-5

CDR3 protein: CASITTAVPSWETQYF
CDR3 DNA: TGCGCCAGCATTACCACGGCGGTACCATCATGGGAGACCCAGTACTTC
clone size: few
V gene: TRBV23-1
D gene: -
J gene: TRBJ2-5

CDR3 protein: CASSLALDRGGSGANVLTF
CDR3 DNA: TGCGCCAGCAGCTTGGCACTGGACAGAGGAGGCTCTGGGGCCAACGTCCTGACTTTC
clone size: few
V gene: TRBV5-1
D gene: -
J gene: TRBJ2-6

CDR3 protein: CASSLAALNTEAFF
CDR3 DNA: TGCGCCAGCAGCTTGGCCGCACTGAACACTGAAGCTTTCTTT
clone size: few
V gene: TRBV5-1
D gene: -
J gene: TRBJ1-1